These T cell receptor beta chains were read from a single sample in a study of cytomegalovirus exposure and HLA in healthy donors. Produced via immunoSEQ multiplex PCR; TCRdb's table is partial and in-frame only. The sample holds 200,000 to 300,000 clones, over 80% seen once. Sequenced input: PBMCs. Receptors originate from a woman aged 40 to 55 in good health and CMV-seropositive. CDR3s include the opening cysteine and the closing phenylalanine or tryptophan. The order of the fields is clone size, D gene, J gene, V gene, CDR3 DNA, CDR3 protein. D genes are given only for firm matches. Clone size is given for some rows only: seen once, a few or many times, or a class if the clone is expanded.

>-|-|TRBJ2-7|TRBV7-9
TGTGCCAGCAGCCCGAGGTCGTCATCCTACGAGCAGTACTTC
CASSPRSSSYEQYF
>-|TRBD1|TRBJ2-1|TRBV9
TGTGCCAGCAGCCCTCCGACAGGGTATAATGAGCAGTTCTTC
CASSPPTGYNEQFF
>-|-|TRBJ2-3|TRBV14
TGTGCCAGCAGCTCGACCAGGGGTTCACAGTATTTT
CASSSTRGSQYF
>-|-|TRBJ1-2|TRBV29-1
TGCAGCGTTGACGGAGCTATGGAGGGTAACTATGGCTACACCTTC
CSVDGAMEGNYGYTF
>-|-|TRBJ2-7|TRBV7-9
TGTGCCAGCAGCTTAGGGTTCGGCTACGAGCAGTACTTC
CASSLGFGYEQYF
>-|-|TRBJ1-1|TRBV5-1
TGCGCCAGCAGCTCTAAGGGAGGGTACACTGAAGCTTTCTTT
CASSSKGGYTEAFF
>-|TRBD1|TRBJ1-6|TRBV9
TGTGCCAGCAGCGTAGCTAAGGGACAGGGGCAAGGTTCACCCCTCCACTTT
CASSVAKGQGQGSPLHF
>-|-|TRBJ2-7|TRBV12-2
TGTGCAAGTCGTAATCGACAGGGTACGGGAGTTAACCCCTACGAGCAGTACTTC
CASRNRQGTGVNPYEQYF
>-|TRBD1|TRBJ1-2|TRBV30
TGTGCCTGGAGTGACCAGGGGGCTTATGGCTACACCTTC
CAWSDQGAYGYTF
>few|TRBD1|TRBJ1-1|TRBV5-1
TGCGCCAGCAGCTTGTCAGGGGGGAACACTGAAGCTTTCTTT
CASSLSGGNTEAFF
>-|-|TRBJ2-1|TRBV7-2
TGTGCCAGCAGCTTAGACGGGACAAAAGCGGTGAATGAGCAGTTCTTC
CASSLDGTKAVNEQFF
>-|TRBD2|TRBJ2-3|TRBV30
TGTGCCTGGAGTGGGACTAGCGGGGCGTACACAGATACGCAGTATTTT
CAWSGTSGAYTDTQYF
>once|TRBD1|TRBJ1-6|TRBV2
TGTGCCAGCAGCCTGCTGCCCGGGACAGGGGTTTGGAATTCACCCCTCCACTTT
CASSLLPGTGVWNSPLHF
>-|TRBD2|TRBJ2-3|TRBV9
TGTGCTAGCAGCCCGGGGGGAACTAGCACAGATACGCAGTATTTT
CASSPGGTSTDTQYF
>few|-|TRBJ2-7|TRBV21-1
TGTGCCAGCAGCGGAAGAGGTCCGGCAGCCTACGAGCAGTACTTC
CASSGRGPAAYEQYF
>few|TRBD2|TRBJ2-3|TRBV11-2
TGTGCCAGCAGCTCGGGGCTAGCGGGGCTAAGCACAGATACGCAGTATTTT
CASSSGLAGLSTDTQYF
>-|TRBD2|TRBJ2-4|TRBV30
TGTGCCTGGAGTTTGGGGGGGACCAAAAACATTCAGTACTTC
CAWSLGGTKNIQYF
>once|TRBD2|TRBJ2-2|TRBV5-1
TGCGCCAGCAGCTTGGCCCGCGGGGGGGCGAACACCGGGGAGCTGTTTTTT
CASSLARGGANTGELFF
>-|TRBD1|TRBJ2-2|TRBV7-2
TGTGCCAGCAGCCGACGGACAGGGGGCGACACCGGGGAGCTGTTTTTT
CASSRRTGGDTGELFF
>-|TRBD1|TRBJ2-1|TRBV4-1
TGCGCCAGCAGCCTCCGGGACAGGGGCAATGAGCAGTTCTTC
CASSLRDRGNEQFF
>-|-|TRBJ2-6|TRBV7-2
TGTGCCAGCAGCTTGCGGGTCTCCGGGGCCAACGTCCTGACTTTC
CASSLRVSGANVLTF
>-|-|TRBJ1-2|TRBV18
TGTGCCAGCTCACCAGGCAGGCTGGACTATGGCTACACCTTC
CASSPGRLDYGYTF
>-|-|TRBJ2-7|TRBV11-2
TGTGCCAGCAGCCCACAACCTACGACAGAGCAGTACTTC
CASSPQPTTEQYF
>-|-|TRBJ2-6|TRBV18
TGTGCCAGCTCGCCTTTAGAGGGAGCTGGGGCCAACGTCCTGACTTTC
CASSPLEGAGANVLTF
>-|-|TRBJ1-5|TRBV30
TGTGCCTGGAGTGTACGGGGAGGGGCGTATAGCAATCAGCCCCAGCATTTT
CAWSVRGGAYSNQPQHF
>-|-|TRBJ1-4|TRBV6-5
TGTGCCAGCGGGCAGAAGAATGAAAAACTGTTTTTT
CASGQKNEKLFF
>-|-|TRBJ1-2|TRBV30
TGTGCCTGGAGTCGAGGACAGAACAACCTAAACTATGGCTACACCTTC
CAWSRGQNNLNYGYTF
>-|-|TRBJ2-3|TRBV10-2
TGCGCCAGCAGTCCTAGCACCTCTAGCACAGATACGCAGTATTTT
CASSPSTSSTDTQYF
>-|-|TRBJ1-2|TRBV10-3
TGTGCCATCAGGCAGGACTATGGCTACACCTTC
CAIRQDYGYTF
>-|-|TRBJ2-3|TRBV4-1
TGCGCCAGCAGCCCACCTTCGGGGGATCCTTATACGCAGTATTTT
CASSPPSGDPYTQYF
>once|-|TRBJ2-3|TRBV5-4
TGTGCCAGCGTGGGGAGCATAGCAGATACGCAGTATTTT
CASVGSIADTQYF
>few|-|TRBJ2-2|TRBV7-6
TGTGCCAGCAGCTCGGAGGGGGGAGGGACCGGGGAGCTGTTTTTT
CASSSEGGGTGELFF
>-|TRBD1|TRBJ2-7|TRBV5-1
TGCGCCAGCAGCTTGGGGACAGGGCCCTACGAGCAGTACTTC
CASSLGTGPYEQYF
>-|TRBD1|TRBJ1-1|TRBV30
TGTGCGTGGACAGGGGGCCCCACTGAAGCTTTCTTT
CAWTGGPTEAFF
>few|-|TRBJ1-5|TRBV19
TGTGCCAGTAGAGTAACACCTTATAGCAATCAGCCCCAGCATTTT
CASRVTPYSNQPQHF
>-|-|TRBJ2-7|TRBV5-1
TGCGCCAGCAGCTTGGACAGGGCTCGTGACGAGCAGTACTTC
CASSLDRARDEQYF
>-|-|TRBJ2-1|TRBV19
TGTGCCAGTAGTCCCGCCTACAATGAGCAGTTCTTC
CASSPAYNEQFF
>-|-|TRBJ1-4|TRBV10-2
TGCGCCAGCAGGGGAGATACAACTAATGAAAAACTGTTTTTT
CASRGDTTNEKLFF
>-|-|TRBJ2-1|TRBV15
TGTGCCACCAGCAGAGCACGACGGGAATACAATGAGCAGTTCTTC
CATSRARREYNEQFF
>-|TRBD1|TRBJ1-1|TRBV5-1
TGCGCCAGCAGCTCTTTGACAGGGGCGAACACTGAAGCTTTCTTT
CASSSLTGANTEAFF
>-|-|TRBJ2-1|TRBV7-3
TGTGCCAGCAGCTTCCTCGGTATGGCGGATGAGCAGTTCTTC
CASSFLGMADEQFF
>-|TRBD1|TRBJ2-7|TRBV11-1
TGTGCCAGCAGTTTTGCGCCGGGACAGGAGTACGAGCAGTACTTC
CASSFAPGQEYEQYF
>-|TRBD1|TRBJ1-4|TRBV9
TGTGCCAGCAGCACGACAGGGACTAATGAAAAACTGTTTTTT
CASSTTGTNEKLFF
>-|-|TRBJ2-2|TRBV21-1
TGTGCCAGCTCTCCGGACGAACAGGGAAGCAACACCGGGGAGCTGTTTTTT
CASSPDEQGSNTGELFF
>-|-|TRBJ2-3|TRBV5-4
TGTGCCAGCAGCTTGGGGGCAGCTAGCACAGATACGCAGTATTTT
CASSLGAASTDTQYF